These 25 T cell receptor beta chains share one sample of origin, sequenced in a study of shared clonotypes between healthy human individuals. Method: immunoSEQ multiplex PCR; TCRdb's copy keeps in-frame clones and lacks some. The sample records just over 2,000,000 clones, 85% to 95% being singletons. The sample consisted of naive CD4+ T cells sorted from blood. Specified subset: CD45RA+ positively selected. Receptors were obtained from a man between 18 and 35 years old in good health.

As concerns this clone: Other DNA sequences in the sample encode the same CDR3. This chain uses TRBV6-5 with TRBJ2-7; tentative D call: TRBD1 (5 bases). CDR3 length: 12 residues. Between the trimmed V and J ends, which lost 5 bases and 5 bases, there was a span of 10 bases. CDR1 and CDR2 (germline): MNHEY, SVGAGI. CDR3 nucleotide sequence: TGTGCCAGCAGTAGGGGTCGGGACGAGCAGTACTTC. This translates into CASSRGRDEQYF.

The V gene is TRBV9, the J gene TRBJ2-7; no firm D call. Germline loops: CDR1 SGDLS, CDR2 YYNGEE. Trimming took 0 bases from V and 7 from J, leaving 11 bases between them. The CDR3 consists of 13 residues. The CDR3 spells CASSVGHIGEQYF. The CDR3 DNA reads TGTGCCAGCAGCGTAGGTCACATTGGAGAGCAGTACTTC.

The CDR3, as DNA: TGTGCCAGCAGCCCCGGGACATCATCCACAGATACGCAGTATTTT. It codes for CASSPGTSSTDTQYF. The J gene is TRBJ2-3, the V gene TRBV7-9, with a possible D match to TRBD1 (6 bases). Germline V gives CDR1 SEHNR, CDR2 FQNEAQ (reference sequence). V was shortened by 5 bases and J by 2 bases, with 14 bases between the two germline ends. CDR3 length equals 15 residues.

Note on this clone: The same CDR3 arises from other DNA sequences in this sample as well. The chain employs TRBV7-9 and TRBJ1-1, with 11 nucleotides matching TRBD1. This CDR3 is built from 14 residues. V shed 4 bases, J shed 5 bases, and the junction held 3 bases outside the gene matches. The germline gives CDR1 SEHNR, CDR2 FQNEAQ (reference sequence). Here the CDR3 reads CASSSGQGETEAFF. CDR3 in DNA: TGTGCCAGCAGCTCGGGACAGGGGGAAACTGAAGCTTTCTTT.

V gene TRBV18 combines with J gene TRBJ2-7; 7 bases fit TRBD2. The CDR3 has 15 amino acids. Per germline, CDR1 KGHSH and CDR2 LQKENI. J gave up 3 bases and V 3 bases, and 8 bases lay outside the gene matches. CDR3 sequence: CASSPPGLRNYEQYF. CDR3 DNA: TGTGCCAGCTCACCCCCGGGACTAAGAAACTACGAGCAGTACTTC.

A single count supports this clone. The chain has TRBV11-2 and TRBJ2-7, with D perhaps TRBD1 (5 bases). V lost 0 bases and J 6 bases, leaving 18 bases between the germline ends. CDR1 SGHAT and CDR2 FQNNGV come from the germline V gene. The CDR3 has 16 amino acids. CDR3 sequence: CASSLDLWQGGVEQYF. Written as DNA, the CDR3 is TGTGCCAGCAGCTTAGATCTATGGCAGGGTGGGGTCGAGCAGTACTTC. The complete variable domain, with remaining parts taken from reference TRBV11-2 and TRBJ2-7, reads EAGVAQSPRYKIIEKRQSVAFWCNPISGHATLYWYQQILGQGPKLLIQFQNNGVVDDSQLPKDRFSAERLKGVDSTLKIQPAKLEDSAVYLCASSLDLWQGGVEQYFGPGTRLTVT.

This chain links TRBV6-5 with TRBJ1-2; D gene uncertain. Germline loops: CDR1 MNHEY, CDR2 SVGAGI. The CDR3 is 13 amino acids. The V and J ends lost 2 bases and 4 bases respectively, with 8 bases between them. CDR3: CASSYNPIYGYTF. The CDR3, as DNA: TGTGCCAGCAGTTACAACCCGATCTATGGCTACACCTTC.

The chain uses TRBV28 and TRBJ1-1; 7 positions match TRBD1. CDR3 size: 14 residues. Trimming cost V 7 bases and J 4 bases; bases outside gene matches: 9. Germline V gives CDR1 MDHEN, CDR2 SYDVKM. The CDR3: CASNLQGESTEAFF. As DNA, the CDR3 is TGTGCCAGCAACCTCCAGGGGGAGAGCACTGAAGCTTTCTTT.

The chain combines TRBV5-1 with TRBJ2-3; 10 nucleotides line up with TRBD2. V was clipped by 6 bases and J by 5 bases; unmatched bases: 9. This CDR3 region has 15 residues. Germline V gene lookup returns CDR1 SGHRS and CDR2 YFSETQ. The CDR3 nucleotides are TGCGCCAGCACAGGGGACGGACTAGCGGTAGATACGCAGTATTTT. It encodes CASTGDGLAVDTQYF.

CDR3 nucleotide sequence: TGTGCCAGCAGCTTCGACAGAGCGGATACGCAGTATTTT. Its protein product is CASSFDRADTQYF. The chain joins TRBV7-6 to TRBJ2-3, with TRBD1 as a possible D gene (5 bases). Trimming pared 3 bases from V and 6 bases from J, leaving 10 bases between. This CDR3 is 13 amino acids long. The V gene's germline CDR1 is SGHVS and CDR2 FNYEAQ.

The CDR3 protein is CASSQSSGNEQYF. CDR3 sequence (DNA): TGCGCCAGCAGTCAATCCTCGGGGAACGAGCAGTACTTC. The chain recombines TRBV23-1 with TRBJ2-7; maybe TRBD2 (5 bases). TRBV23-1 is an ORF, and what it does is uncertain. The CDR3 consists of 13 residues. Trimming took off 0 bases at V and 5 bases at J, with 8 bases between the two ends.

The chain uses TRBV30 and TRBJ2-7, with D possibly matching TRBD1 (6 bases). Trimming left V 1 base short and J 2 bases short, with 15 bases between. This CDR3 is 15 amino acids long. The germline V gene encodes CDR1 GTSNPN and CDR2 SVGIG (reference sequence). The CDR3 is CAWSGPGWGPYEQYF. As DNA, the CDR3 is TGTGCCTGGAGTGGACCAGGTTGGGGGCCCTACGAGCAGTACTTC.

As to this clone: The same CDR3 arises from other DNA sequences in this sample as well. The chain uses TRBV19 and TRBJ1-2, with D perhaps matching TRBD1 (6 bases). The CDR3 is made up of 14 amino acids. From germline, CDR1 is LNHDA and CDR2 SQIVND (reference sequence). V was cut by 3 bases and J by 4 bases, with 12 bases left in between. This CDR3 is CASSIGGTPYGYTF. CDR3 bases: TGTGCCAGTAGTATTGGAGGGACACCCTATGGCTACACCTTC.

V usage is TRBV6-5 and J usage is TRBJ1-2; possible D gene TRBD1, 6 bases. The CDR3 length is 12 residues. V was cut by 6 bases and J by 8 bases, with 13 bases left in between. Looked up from germline, CDR1 is MNHEY and CDR2 is SVGAGI. The CDR3 reads CASRQGIYGYTF. In DNA, the CDR3 is TGTGCCAGCAGACAGGGAATATACGGCTACACCTTC.

V usage is TRBV9 and J usage is TRBJ2-7; D perhaps matches TRBD1 (9 bases). This CDR3 contains 18 residues. CDR1 is SGDLS, CDR2 YYNGEE, per germline. Trimming removed 3 bases from V and 1 base from J, with 23 bases in between. The DNA for the CDR3 is TGTGCCAGCAGCGGCCGGGACAGGGCGGGAGGTGTGTCCTACGAGCAGTACTTC. It specifies CASSGRDRAGGVSYEQYF.

This chain uses TRBV7-9 with TRBJ2-7, with 8 bases matching TRBD1. J gave up 4 bases and V 5 bases, and 10 bases lay outside the gene matches. The V gene's germline CDR1 is SEHNR and CDR2 FQNEAQ (reference sequence). The CDR3 is made up of 15 amino acids. The CDR3 DNA follows: TGTGCCAGCAGCACTCGGACAGGGCTCTCTTACGAGCAGTACTTC. Translating gives CASSTRTGLSYEQYF.

The genes are TRBV19 and TRBJ1-6, with a weak D call TRBD1 (6 bases). V lost 6 bases and J lost 5, with 14 bases in between. There are 15 residues in the CDR3. Germline V CDR1 and CDR2: LNHDA, SQIVND (reference sequence). CDR3 protein: CASRDSMGNNSPLHF. The CDR3 nucleotides are TGTGCCAGTAGGGACAGTATGGGAAATAATTCACCCCTCCACTTT.

The count of this clone is one. Within the sample, other DNA sequences also encode this same CDR3. This sequence joins TRBV5-5 and TRBJ1-2; TRBD1 aligns across 7 bases. J lost 2 bases, V lost 4 bases, and 2 bases had no gene match. The CDR3 loop spans 13 amino acids. Germline lookup yields CDR1 SGHKS and CDR2 YYEKEE (reference sequence). CDR3 coding DNA: TGTGCCAGCAGCCCGGACAGGAACTATGGCTACACCTTC. Translation gives CASSPDRNYGYTF.

The chain is built from TRBV6-1 and TRBJ1-1, with a possible D match to TRBD1 (5 bases). Trimming removed 4 bases at V and 0 bases at J, with 12 bases between. The germline V gene encodes CDR1 MNHNS and CDR2 SASEGT. CDR3 length: 15 amino acids. The CDR3 spells CASSVVGQLNTEAFF. For the CDR3, the DNA is TGTGCCAGCAGTGTTGTTGGACAACTGAACACTGAAGCTTTCTTT.

V and J are TRBV11-2 and TRBJ2-5; 10 nucleotides match TRBD1. This CDR3 comprises 15 residues. Germline V gives CDR1 SGHAT, CDR2 FQNNGV. V lost 5 bases to trimming and J lost 4 bases; unmatched junction nucleotides: 7. CDR3 coding DNA: TGTGCCAGCAGCGTCCGCGGGACAGGGGTAGAGACCCAGTACTTC. It encodes CASSVRGTGVETQYF.

Concerning this clone itself: Other DNA sequences within the sample encode an identical CDR3. This chain links TRBV7-9 with TRBJ2-1; D is possibly TRBD2 (5 bases). The CDR3 contains 15 residues. From germline, CDR1 is SEHNR and CDR2 FQNEAQ (reference sequence). The germline V and J ends were trimmed by 3 bases and 4 bases, with 13 bases remaining between them. CDR3 nucleotides: TGTGCCAGCAGCTTGGGGAGCGGCGGTTACAATGAGCAGTTCTTC. Translating it yields CASSLGSGGYNEQFF. The full variable domain, in which reference TRBV7-9 and TRBJ2-1 provide the parts outside the CDR3, is DTGVSQNPRHKITKRGQNVTFRCDPISEHNRLYWYRQTLGQGPEFLTYFQNEAQLEKSRLLSDRFSAERPKGSFSTLEIQRTEQGDSAMYLCASSLGSGGYNEQFFGPGTRLTVL.

This clone appeared many times. The same CDR3 arises from other DNA sequences in this sample as well. The rearrangement uses TRBV20-1 and TRBJ2-3; D is ambiguous. Germline assignment: CDR1 DFQATT and CDR2 SNEGSKA (reference sequence). The CDR3 runs 10 residues. V was cut by 0 bases and J by 6 bases, with 1 base left in between. The CDR3 loop is CSARDDTQYF. The CDR3 DNA follows: TGCAGTGCTAGAGACGATACGCAGTATTTT.

The rearrangement joins TRBV6-6 to TRBJ1-1; 7 bases match TRBD1. V shed 2 bases, J shed 7 bases, and the junction held 4 bases outside the gene matches. The CDR3 has 13 amino acids. From germline, CDR1 is MNHNY and CDR2 SVGAGI (reference sequence). The CDR3 here is CASSYGDSLEAFF. Here the CDR3 DNA reads TGTGCCAGCAGTTACGGGGACAGCCTTGAAGCTTTCTTT.

V is TRBV30 and J is TRBJ1-2; D gene ambiguous. From germline, CDR1 is GTSNPN and CDR2 SVGIG (reference sequence). The CDR3 consists of 12 residues. Trimming shortened V by 5 bases and J by 6 bases, and 13 bases separated the two germline ends. DNA of the CDR3: TGTGCCTGGGGTACCTGGTCTGATGGCTACACCTTC. Protein sequence: CAWGTWSDGYTF.

J is TRBJ2-1 and V is TRBV7-8, with 10 bases that match TRBD1. The CDR3 extends over 14 amino acids. Germline lookup yields CDR1 SGHVS and CDR2 FQNEAQ. V gave up 5 bases and J gave up 5 bases; unmatched junction bases: 3. CDR3 loop: CASSDRGRNNEQFF. The DNA for the CDR3 is TGTGCCAGCAGCGACAGGGGGCGAAACAATGAGCAGTTCTTC.